These T cell receptor beta chains were read from a single sample in a study of technical replicates of blood from a few donors. TCRdb keeps only in-frame clones here, not all; method: immunoSEQ multiplex PCR. The data contain under 95,000 clones, roughly 94% of them singletons. The sequencing input was T cells isolated from PBMCs. The receptor source for this set is a human donor in good health. Each CDR3 is given with its conserved first and last residue. A D gene is named only where the DNA matches it firmly. Clone size is shown for a subset of rows, as once, few, many or a class of expanded clone.

size,V,J,D,CDR3,DNA
-,TRBV5-6,TRBJ2-7,TRBD1,CASSSDRVYEQYF,TGTGCCAGCAGCTCGGACAGGGTCTACGAGCAGTACTTC
-,TRBV7-9,TRBJ2-7,-,CASSETRGGGEQYF,TGTGCCAGCAGCGAGACCAGGGGAGGGGGCGAGCAGTACTTC
-,TRBV5-1,TRBJ1-2,-,CASSLGQVSYGYTF,TGCGCCAGCAGCTTGGGACAGGTCAGCTATGGCTACACCTTC
-,TRBV10-2,TRBJ2-4,-,CASSSPYLAKNIQYF,TGCGCCAGCAGTTCCCCCTACCTAGCCAAAAACATTCAGTACTTC
-,TRBV9,TRBJ2-7,-,CASSITGFGEQYF,TGTGCCAGCTCCATCACAGGGTTTGGCGAGCAGTACTTC
-,TRBV5-1,TRBJ1-4,-,CASARTGSNEKLFF,TGCGCCAGTGCGCGGACGGGGAGTAATGAAAAACTGTTTTTT
-,TRBV4-1,TRBJ2-1,TRBD2,CASSPGLAGNNEQFF,TGCGCCAGCAGCCCCGGACTAGCGGGAAACAATGAGCAGTTCTTC
once,TRBV19,TRBJ2-6,-,CASSSRSSGANVLTF,TGTGCCAGTAGTTCCCGGAGCTCTGGGGCCAACGTCCTGACTTTC
once,TRBV27,TRBJ2-4,TRBD2,CASSLFAGGYKNIQYF,TGTGCCAGCAGTTTATTTGCGGGGGGGTACAAAAACATTCAGTACTTC
-,TRBV5-4,TRBJ2-7,-,CASSPGQIQPYEQYF,TGTGCCAGCAGTCCAGGACAGATTCAACCCTACGAGCAGTACTTC
-,TRBV7-8,TRBJ2-7,TRBD2,CASSLDYSGSSYEQYF,TGTGCCAGCAGCTTAGACTATAGCGGGAGCTCCTACGAGCAGTACTTC
-,TRBV5-5,TRBJ2-2,-,CASSSGGGVGELFF,TGTGCCAGCAGTTCCGGGGGAGGTGTCGGGGAGCTGTTTTTT
once,TRBV7-6,TRBJ2-1,TRBD2,CASSLVGLAGWGNEQFF,TGTGCCAGCAGCTTAGTTGGACTAGCGGGATGGGGCAATGAGCAGTTCTTC
-,TRBV5-1,TRBJ1-1,TRBD1,CASSWGTGDTEAFF,TGCGCCAGCAGCTGGGGCACAGGGGACACTGAAGCTTTCTTT
-,TRBV5-8,TRBJ2-1,TRBD2,CASRGLAGGFSSYNEQFF,TGTGCCAGCAGAGGACTAGCGGGGGGATTTAGCTCCTACAATGAGCAGTTCTTC
-,TRBV27,TRBJ2-2,TRBD1,CASGSGTGNAGELFF,TGTGCCAGCGGATCCGGGACAGGGAATGCCGGGGAGCTGTTTTTT
-,TRBV29-1,TRBJ2-3,-,CSVDLASTDTQYF,TGCAGCGTTGACCTGGCTAGCACAGATACGCAGTATTTT
-,TRBV19,TRBJ1-5,-,CASLQGNNQPQHF,TGTGCCAGTCTGCAGGGAAACAATCAGCCCCAGCATTTT
few,TRBV18,TRBJ2-7,TRBD1,CASSQDRLNEQYF,TGTGCCAGCTCACAGGACAGGTTAAACGAGCAGTACTTC
once,TRBV5-4,TRBJ2-3,-,CASSLVRAISTDTQYF,TGTGCCAGCAGCTTAGTGAGGGCTATAAGCACAGATACGCAGTATTTT
-,TRBV2,TRBJ2-7,-,CASSEDRGKAYEQYF,TGTGCCAGCAGTGAAGATCGCGGGAAAGCCTACGAGCAGTACTTC
-,TRBV2,TRBJ1-1,-,CASSFGDMNTEAFF,TGTGCCAGCAGTTTCGGGGATATGAACACTGAAGCTTTCTTT
-,TRBV7-9,TRBJ2-7,TRBD1,CASSNPDLGDREVYEQYF,TGTGCCAGCAGTAATCCCGATTTGGGGGACAGGGAGGTCTACGAGCAGTACTTC
-,TRBV5-6,TRBJ1-1,-,CASSVGVRRGNTEAFF,TGTGCCAGCAGCGTTGGGGTACGCAGGGGGAACACTGAAGCTTTCTTT
-,TRBV10-3,TRBJ2-3,TRBD2,CAIRIAGPTDTQYF,TGTGCCATCAGGATAGCGGGGCCCACAGATACGCAGTATTTT
once,TRBV5-4,TRBJ1-4,-,CASSSGKDEKLFF,TGTGCCAGCAGCTCGGGAAAAGATGAAAAACTGTTTTTT
-,TRBV14,TRBJ2-1,-,CASSHQGGRGNEQFF,TGTGCCAGCAGCCATCAGGGGGGACGGGGCAATGAGCAGTTCTTC
-,TRBV28,TRBJ2-3,-,CASSTGHSTDTQYF,TGTGCCAGCAGCACGGGACACAGCACAGATACGCAGTATTTT
-,TRBV9,TRBJ1-1,TRBD1,CASSPDRGILNTEAFF,TGTGCCAGCAGTCCCGACAGGGGGATATTGAACACTGAAGCTTTCTTT
-,TRBV4-2,TRBJ2-7,TRBD1,CASSQEGQGFDYEQYF,TGTGCCAGCAGCCAGGAAGGACAGGGCTTCGACTACGAGCAGTACTTC
-,TRBV30,TRBJ2-3,TRBD2,CAWSGIRRGGSGLARDTQYF,TGTGCCTGGAGTGGAATACGGAGGGGGGGGTCGGGACTAGCGAGAGATACGCAGTATTTT
-,TRBV18,TRBJ2-5,-,CASSPRGRETQYF,TGTGCCAGCTCACCTCGGGGGAGAGAGACCCAGTACTTC
-,TRBV13,TRBJ2-1,TRBD2,CASRIAGVYNEQFF,TGTGCCAGCAGGATAGCGGGAGTCTACAATGAGCAGTTCTTC
-,TRBV7-9,TRBJ2-7,TRBD2,CASSRIAGALYEQYF,TGTGCCAGCAGTCGTATAGCGGGAGCCCTCTACGAGCAGTACTTC
-,TRBV5-1,TRBJ1-2,-,CASIDNPGRGTQHGYTF,TGCGCCAGCATCGACAATCCGGGCCGGGGAACCCAACATGGCTACACCTTC
-,TRBV9,TRBJ2-7,-,CASNLSDSPGAYEQYF,TGTGCCAGCAACCTATCCGATTCCCCTGGAGCCTACGAGCAGTACTTC
-,TRBV9,TRBJ2-1,TRBD2,CASSERTSGTRSSRDTNEQFF,TGTGCCAGCAGCGAGAGGACTAGCGGGACGCGATCAAGTCGGGACACCAATGAGCAGTTCTTC
-,TRBV2,TRBJ2-3,-,CASSPPERTDTQYF,TGTGCCAGCAGTCCCCCCGAGCGCACAGATACGCAGTATTTT
-,TRBV6-5,TRBJ2-5,TRBD2,CASSWHRSGGETQYF,TGTGCCAGCAGTTGGCATCGGTCGGGAGGAGAGACCCAGTACTTC
-,TRBV9,TRBJ2-3,-,CASNPGLASTDTQYF,TGTGCCAGCAACCCTGGACTGGCTAGCACAGATACGCAGTATTTT
-,TRBV28,TRBJ1-2,TRBD1,CASSFWDRGNGYTF,TGTGCCAGCAGTTTCTGGGACAGGGGAAATGGCTACACCTTC
-,TRBV6-1,TRBJ1-6,-,CASSEPSPSPLHF,TGTGCCAGCAGTGAACCCTCCCCTTCACCCCTCCACTTT
-,TRBV10-3,TRBJ1-5,-,CAISESGGQPQHF,TGTGCCATCAGTGAGTCCGGTGGTCAGCCCCAGCATTTT
-,TRBV28,TRBJ1-1,-,CASSFRLDTEAFF,TGTGCCAGCAGTTTCCGCCTAGACACTGAAGCTTTCTTT
-,TRBV2,TRBJ1-5,TRBD1,CASSSDRAGNQPQHF,TGTGCCAGCAGCTCCGACAGGGCTGGGAATCAGCCCCAGCATTTT
-,TRBV7-8,TRBJ2-3,-,CASLGSNGEDTQYF,TGTGCCAGCCTCGGGAGTAACGGGGAAGATACGCAGTATTTT
-,TRBV5-1,TRBJ2-1,TRBD2,CASSPGTSGMLDEQFF,TGCGCCAGCAGCCCCGGGACTAGCGGGATGTTGGATGAGCAGTTCTTC
-,TRBV9,TRBJ2-3,TRBD1,CASSSRQGAYPDTQYF,TGTGCCAGCAGCTCCCGACAGGGGGCGTATCCAGATACGCAGTATTTT
-,TRBV28,TRBJ1-1,TRBD1,CASSPPDREAFF,TGTGCCAGCAGCCCCCCGGACAGGGAAGCTTTCTTT
-,TRBV9,TRBJ1-1,-,CASSVQGRVNTEAFF,TGTGCCAGCAGCGTGCAGGGGCGGGTGAACACTGAAGCTTTCTTT
-,TRBV9,TRBJ1-6,-,CASSVGLRDSPLHF,TGTGCCAGCAGCGTAGGACTCAGGGATTCACCCCTCCACTTT
once,TRBV4-1,TRBJ1-5,-,CASSQWGVDQPQHF,TGCGCCAGCAGCCAGTGGGGGGTAGATCAGCCCCAGCATTTT
-,TRBV5-1,TRBJ2-1,-,CASSFEGTSYNEQFF,TGCGCCAGCAGCTTTGAGGGGACTTCGTACAATGAGCAGTTCTTC
-,TRBV27,TRBJ2-1,TRBD2,CASSSLAGGNEQFF,TGTGCCAGCAGTTCCTTAGCGGGGGGGAATGAGCAGTTCTTC